Here is one TCR beta chain with its context. The sample belongs to a study of T cell changes during pregnancy in multiple sclerosis. The data were produced by immunoSEQ multiplex PCR, yet TCRdb's version contains in-frame clones alone and is incomplete. The sample contains around 69,000 clones, about 91% of which appear only once. Germline lookup yields CDR1 MGHRA and CDR2 YSYEKL. The CDR3 has 17 amino acids. With 0 bases removed from V and 0 bases from J, the gap between germline ends came to 13 bases. This chain joins TRBV4-1 and TRBJ2-3; D remains unclear. The clonotype originates from a female donor with multiple sclerosis, enrolled in a pregnancy study. The input for sequencing was CD8+ T cells from peripheral blood mononuclear cells, taken before pregnancy. The CDR3 sequence: CASSQDGLITSTDTQYF. Here the CDR3 DNA reads TGCGCCAGCAGCCAAGATGGGCTGATAACTAGCACAGATACGCAGTATTTT.